A selection of T cell receptor beta chains follows, all from one sample in a study of blood T cell repertoires in COVID-19. The repertoire was sequenced with immunoSEQ multiplex PCR; TCRdb's copy has only in-frame clones and lacks some. Of about 250,000 clones in the sample, about 83% were seen once. Sequencing used peripheral blood. These receptors were obtained from a human donor in a cohort sampled during active COVID-19. The CDR3 runs from the conserved cysteine through the conserved F or W. The order of the fields is J gene, clone size, V gene, D gene, CDR3 DNA, CDR3 protein. The D gene is left open where the match is weak. Some rows have no size entry. The others give once, few or many, or a class for an expanded clone.

j_call: TRBJ2-7; clone_size: .; v_call: TRBV10-3; d_call: TRBD1; cdr3_nt: TGTGCCATCAATAGCAGGGACAGACAGGCCTACGAGCAGTACTTC; cdr3_aa: CAINSRDRQAYEQYF
j_call: TRBJ2-5; clone_size: .; v_call: TRBV6-5; d_call: TRBD2; cdr3_nt: TGTGCCAGCAGTTCGCGGACTAGCGGGGGGGCGGGGACCCAGTACTTC; cdr3_aa: CASSSRTSGGAGTQYF
j_call: TRBJ2-3; clone_size: .; v_call: TRBV2; d_call: TRBD2; cdr3_nt: TGTGCCAGCAGCGCGACTAGCGGTACCCCAGATACGCAGTATTTT; cdr3_aa: CASSATSGTPDTQYF
j_call: TRBJ2-4; clone_size: .; v_call: TRBV3-1/TRBV3-2; d_call: .; cdr3_nt: TGTGCCAGCAGTCCCTCCCGGAGGGCTAGCGTTCAGTACTTC; cdr3_aa: CASSPSRRASVQYF
j_call: TRBJ1-2; clone_size: .; v_call: TRBV19; d_call: TRBD1; cdr3_nt: TGTGCCAGTACTCCACTTCCCGGGACAGGGGTTAATGGCTACACCTTC; cdr3_aa: CASTPLPGTGVNGYTF
j_call: TRBJ1-4; clone_size: few; v_call: TRBV7-9; d_call: .; cdr3_nt: TGTGCCAGCAGCTCCAACGGGGCTAATGAAAAACTGTTTTTT; cdr3_aa: CASSSNGANEKLFF
j_call: TRBJ2-1; clone_size: .; v_call: TRBV30; d_call: .; cdr3_nt: TGTGCCTGGAGTGGGGCCGGACTCCCTAACAAGCAGTTCTTC; cdr3_aa: CAWSGAGLPNKQFF
j_call: TRBJ1-1; clone_size: .; v_call: TRBV10-3; d_call: .; cdr3_nt: TGTGCCATCTCAGGGGATCCCATGAACACTGAAGCTTTCTTT; cdr3_aa: CAISGDPMNTEAFF
j_call: TRBJ1-2; clone_size: .; v_call: TRBV12-3/TRBV12-4; d_call: .; cdr3_nt: TGTGCCAGCAGTTCGGGCGGAGGAGGCTACACCTTC; cdr3_aa: CASSSGGGGYTF
j_call: TRBJ2-7; clone_size: .; v_call: TRBV2; d_call: TRBD2; cdr3_nt: TGTGCCAGCAGTGATCGGACTAGCGGGGGCCGCGAGCAGTACTTC; cdr3_aa: CASSDRTSGGREQYF
j_call: TRBJ2-1; clone_size: .; v_call: TRBV15; d_call: TRBD2; cdr3_nt: TGTGCCACCAGCAGTCCCGGTGGGACTAGCGGGATTGATGAGCAGTTCTTC; cdr3_aa: CATSSPGGTSGIDEQFF
j_call: TRBJ2-1; clone_size: .; v_call: TRBV5-4; d_call: TRBD2; cdr3_nt: TGTGCCAGCAGCTTGGGGGGGACTAGCGGGAGAAAGGAGCAGTTCTTC; cdr3_aa: CASSLGGTSGRKEQFF
j_call: TRBJ1-1; clone_size: .; v_call: TRBV10-2; d_call: .; cdr3_nt: TGCGCCAGCAGTGAGTCGCCCGGCACTGAAGCTTTCTTT; cdr3_aa: CASSESPGTEAFF
j_call: TRBJ1-1; clone_size: .; v_call: TRBV5-1; d_call: .; cdr3_nt: TGCGCCAGCAGGATGGGTTACAGCTCCAGGGAAAGGAACACTGAAGCTTTCTTT; cdr3_aa: CASRMGYSSRERNTEAFF
j_call: TRBJ2-2; clone_size: .; v_call: TRBV29-1; d_call: TRBD1; cdr3_nt: TGCAGCGGCAGGACAGGGGGAAACACCGGGGAGCTGTTTTTT; cdr3_aa: CSGRTGGNTGELFF
j_call: TRBJ2-4; clone_size: .; v_call: TRBV7-8; d_call: .; cdr3_nt: TGTGCCAGCAGCCCCAGCAGGAAGTATAGGGCCAAAAACATTCAGTACTTC; cdr3_aa: CASSPSRKYRAKNIQYF
j_call: TRBJ1-4; clone_size: .; v_call: TRBV5-1; d_call: .; cdr3_nt: TGCGCCAGCAGCTATGGGACAATTCCAACTAATGAAAAACTGTTTTTT; cdr3_aa: CASSYGTIPTNEKLFF
j_call: TRBJ2-2; clone_size: .; v_call: TRBV2; d_call: TRBD2; cdr3_nt: TGTGCCAGCAGGGTAGCGGGAGGAGAGACCGGGGAGCTGTTTTTT; cdr3_aa: CASRVAGGETGELFF
j_call: TRBJ1-1; clone_size: .; v_call: TRBV7-6; d_call: .; cdr3_nt: TGTGCCAGCAGCTTCGGGGGGAGGGACACTGAAGCTTTCTTT; cdr3_aa: CASSFGGRDTEAFF
j_call: TRBJ1-3; clone_size: .; v_call: TRBV7-2; d_call: .; cdr3_nt: TGTGCCAGCAGCTTATCAGTAACTGGAAACACCATATATTTT; cdr3_aa: CASSLSVTGNTIYF
j_call: TRBJ2-6; clone_size: .; v_call: TRBV5-1; d_call: .; cdr3_nt: TGCGCCAGCAAACCTGCGGGAGGGGCCAACGTCCTGACTTTC; cdr3_aa: CASKPAGGANVLTF
j_call: TRBJ1-1; clone_size: many; v_call: TRBV4-1; d_call: .; cdr3_nt: TGCGCCAGCAGGGAGGGGCCGAACACTGAAGCTTTCTTT; cdr3_aa: CASREGPNTEAFF
j_call: TRBJ1-4; clone_size: .; v_call: TRBV6-6; d_call: .; cdr3_nt: TGTGCCAGCAGCCAGGACAGCGAAAAACTGTTTTTT; cdr3_aa: CASSQDSEKLFF
j_call: TRBJ2-6; clone_size: .; v_call: TRBV5-1; d_call: TRBD2; cdr3_nt: TGCGCCAGCAGTCAAGTAGCAGCGGGAGGTTCTGGGGCCAACGTCCTGACTTTC; cdr3_aa: CASSQVAAGGSGANVLTF
j_call: TRBJ2-1; clone_size: .; v_call: TRBV2; d_call: TRBD2; cdr3_nt: TGTGCCAGTGAACCGGGACTAGCGGGGAATGAGCAGTTCTTC; cdr3_aa: CASEPGLAGNEQFF
j_call: TRBJ2-7; clone_size: .; v_call: TRBV7-7; d_call: TRBD1; cdr3_nt: TGTGCTAGCAGCTTATCAGGGGGTAAAGCCTACGAGCAGTACTTC; cdr3_aa: CASSLSGGKAYEQYF
j_call: TRBJ2-6; clone_size: .; v_call: TRBV11-2; d_call: TRBD2; cdr3_nt: TGTGCCAGCAGCCAGAGACTAGCGGGGGACTACTCTGGGGCCAACGTCCTGACTTTC; cdr3_aa: CASSQRLAGDYSGANVLTF
j_call: TRBJ1-5; clone_size: .; v_call: TRBV5-6; d_call: .; cdr3_nt: TGTGCCAGCAGCCGGGCGACAGGACAGCCATATCAGCCCCAGCATTTT; cdr3_aa: CASSRATGQPYQPQHF
j_call: TRBJ1-6; clone_size: .; v_call: TRBV20-1; d_call: .; cdr3_nt: TGCAGTGCTAGTTCTTCAGGGTTATCAGCCCTCCACTTT; cdr3_aa: CSASSSGLSALHF
j_call: TRBJ2-7; clone_size: .; v_call: TRBV6-1; d_call: .; cdr3_nt: TGTGCCAGCAGTGAAGACAGGGAGCAGTACTTC; cdr3_aa: CASSEDREQYF
j_call: TRBJ2-2; clone_size: .; v_call: TRBV5-1; d_call: TRBD1; cdr3_nt: TGCGCCAGCAGCTCGGCGGACAGGGGGCTTGGCGGGGAGCTGTTTTTT; cdr3_aa: CASSSADRGLGGELFF